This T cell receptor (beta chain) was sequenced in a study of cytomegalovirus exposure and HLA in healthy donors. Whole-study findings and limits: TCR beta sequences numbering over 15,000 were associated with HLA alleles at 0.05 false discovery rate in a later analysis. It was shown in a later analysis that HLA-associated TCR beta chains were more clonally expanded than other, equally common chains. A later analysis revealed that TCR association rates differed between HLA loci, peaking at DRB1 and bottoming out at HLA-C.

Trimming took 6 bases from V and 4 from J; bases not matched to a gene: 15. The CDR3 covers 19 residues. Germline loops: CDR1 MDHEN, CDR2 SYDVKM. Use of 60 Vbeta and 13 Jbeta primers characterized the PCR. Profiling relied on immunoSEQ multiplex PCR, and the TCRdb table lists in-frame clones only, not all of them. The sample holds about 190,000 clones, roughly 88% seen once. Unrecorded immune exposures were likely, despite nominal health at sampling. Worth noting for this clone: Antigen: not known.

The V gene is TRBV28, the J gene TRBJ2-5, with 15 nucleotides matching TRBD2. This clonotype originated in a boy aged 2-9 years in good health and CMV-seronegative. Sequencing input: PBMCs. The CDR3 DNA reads TGTGCCAGCAGCGCAACGACCGGACTAGCGGGGGGGGTGGGAGAGACCCAGTACTTC. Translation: CASSATTGLAGGVGETQYF. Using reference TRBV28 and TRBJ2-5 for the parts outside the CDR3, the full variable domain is DVKVTQSSRYLVKRTGEKVFLECVQDMDHENMFWYRQDPGLGLRLIYFSYDVKMKEKGDIPEGYSVSREKKERFSLILESASTNQTSMYLCASSATTGLAGGVGETQYFGPGTRLLVL.